This TCR beta chain stems from a study of cytomegalovirus exposure and HLA in healthy donors. Study-level points and caveats: Specificity of three CMV-associated chains for CMV antigens was verified in vitro.

CDR1 is SGHAT and CDR2 is FQNNGV in the germline V gene. V shed 5 bases and J 3 bases; nucleotides not matched to a gene: 6. There are 14 residues in the CDR3. About this clone itself: Its antigen remains unknown.

Produced via immunoSEQ multiplex PCR; TCRdb's table is partial and in-frame only. The table includes fewer than 200,000 clones, approximately 96% detected once. Sequencing was carried out using PBMCs. The receptor's source is a woman between 18 and 29 years old in good health and CMV-seronegative. The chain uses TRBV11-2 and TRBJ2-7, with 8 bases lining up with TRBD1. CDR3 nucleotide sequence: TGTGCCAGCAGCGCAACAGGGGGTGGCTACGAGCAGTACTTC. Translating gives CASSATGGGYEQYF.